Below are 27 T cell receptor beta chains sequenced from a single sample in a study of T-cell memory formation after mild COVID-19. TCRdb used MiXCR to reprocess the 5' RACE reads, holding one entry per CDR3 protein. The profile shows 170,000 or so distinct CDR3 sequences, 25% to 40% of them singletons. Sequenced: PBMCs or a T cell subset sorted from them (not recorded which). These receptors came from an adult woman who had mild COVID-19 (a few samples of this study predate the infection). Cell type and time point are not known.

This clonotype was found a few times. This sequence joins TRBV6-5 and TRBJ1-2; D is uncertain. In germline, CDR1 is MNHEY, CDR2 SVGAGI. The CDR3 extends over 12 amino acids. The germline V and J ends were trimmed by 5 bases and 8 bases, with 12 bases remaining between them. Written as DNA, the CDR3 is TGTGCCAGCAGTCCTCCGGGAAGAGGCTACACCTTC. The encoded protein is CASSPPGRGYTF.

The chain recombines TRBV24-1 with TRBJ2-1, with 9 bases matching TRBD1. Germline CDR1 is KGHDR and CDR2 is SFDVKD. CDR3 length: 13 residues. Trimming removed 2 bases from V and 10 bases from J; junction bases left unmatched: 2. CDR3 nucleotides: TGTGCCACCAGTGATTGGGACAGGGAAGAGCAGTTCTTC. Translating gives CATSDWDREEQFF.

This clonotype turned up a few times. The chain joins TRBV5-1 to TRBJ1-2; 9 bases align to TRBD1. In germline, CDR1 is SGHRS, CDR2 YFSETQ. Germline trimming cut 0 bases from V and 7 bases from J; bases unmatched to any gene: 7. The CDR3 spans 15 residues. The CDR3 sequence is CASSLDGQGFSGYTF. In DNA, the CDR3 is TGCGCCAGCAGCTTGGACGGACAGGGGTTCTCTGGCTACACCTTC.

This rearrangement joins TRBV19 to TRBJ1-1; D is uncertain. Trimming removed 3 bases from V and 1 base from J, with 3 bases in between. The CDR3 sequence is 12 residues long. Germline CDR1 and CDR2: LNHDA and SQIVND (reference sequence). The CDR3 reads CASSIWNTEAFF. DNA for the CDR3: TGTGCCAGTAGTATTTGGAACACTGAAGCTTTCTTT. The whole variable domain, remainder taken from reference TRBV19 and TRBJ1-1, is DGGITQSPKYLFRKEGQNVTLSCEQNLNHDAMYWYRQDPGQGLRLIYYSQIVNDFQKGDIAEGYSVSREKKESFPLTVTSAQKNPTAFYLCASSIWNTEAFFGQGTRLTVV.

This chain uses TRBV24-1 with TRBJ1-5; D possibly corresponds to TRBD1 (6 bases). This CDR3 comprises 13 residues. V was cut by 4 bases and J by 5 bases, with 8 bases left in between. Germline V gene sequence: CDR1 KGHDR, CDR2 SFDVKD. The CDR3 loop is CATSDTGYQPQHF. The CDR3 DNA is TGTGCCACCAGTGACACAGGGTATCAGCCCCAGCATTTT.

The rearrangement joins TRBV29-1 to TRBJ1-2; 7 bases are a match to TRBD1. Germline-derived CDR1 and CDR2 are SQVTM and ANQGSEA. The length of the CDR3 is 12 residues. With V trimmed by 7 bases and J by 4 bases, 6 bases remained unmatched. CDR3 sequence reads: CSGRTGLYGYTF. In nucleotides, the CDR3 is TGCAGCGGAAGGACAGGACTCTATGGCTACACCTTC.

This clonotype was counted a few times. This chain uses TRBV5-1 with TRBJ1-1; no definite D call. Germline values: CDR1 SGHRS, CDR2 YFSETQ. The CDR3 contains 17 residues. V was clipped by 0 bases and J by 0 bases, with 15 bases between them. The DNA for the CDR3 is TGCGCCAGCAGCTTGGAAGGAGCAGTATTTATGAACACTGAAGCTTTCTTT. It yields the protein CASSLEGAVFMNTEAFF.

In this sample, this clonotype turned up a few times. The DNA of the CDR3 is TGTGCCAGCAGTGAAACGACCGGGACTAGCGGGACCAGGACCTACGAGCAGTACTTC. Translated, it gives CASSETTGTSGTRTYEQYF. The chain employs TRBV25-1 and TRBJ2-7; 13 positions agree with TRBD2. V gave up 2 bases and J gave up 2 bases; unmatched junction bases: 12. CDR1 is MGHDK and CDR2 is SYGVNS in the germline V gene. This CDR3 is built from 19 residues.

This clonotype appeared a few times. CDR3 nucleotides: TGTGCCAGTGGAGGAGGGACTAGCGGGAGGGGTCCCGGGGAGCTGTTTTTT. As protein: CASGGGTSGRGPGELFF. The chain recombines TRBV7-2 with TRBJ2-2, with 16 nucleotides matching TRBD2. With 9 bases clipped from V and 6 bases from J, the junction kept 10 bases outside the gene matches. Germline V CDR1 and CDR2: SGHTA, FQGNSA. CDR3 length: 17 residues.

This clonotype was seen a few times. CDR3 in amino acids: CASSPGQAYYEQYF. The CDR3 DNA sequence: TGTGCCAGCAGCCCGGGACAGGCCTACTACGAGCAGTACTTC. The chain carries TRBV27 and TRBJ2-7; 8 bases are a match to TRBD1. The V segment lost 6 bases and the J segment 3 bases; nucleotides outside the gene matches: 7. This CDR3 contains 14 residues. CDR1 is MNHEY, CDR2 SMNVEV, per germline (reference sequence).

This clonotype came up a few times. CDR3 amino acids: CATSGIGRNQPQHF. The DNA of the CDR3 is TGTGCCACCAGTGGGATTGGGCGTAATCAGCCCCAGCATTTT. The chain couples TRBV24-1 to TRBJ1-5; D ambiguous. This CDR3 has 14 amino acids. The V gene lost 5 bases and the J gene lost 4 bases, with 11 bases spanning the gap. Germline CDR1 is KGHDR and CDR2 is SFDVKD.

The chain recombines TRBV20-1 with TRBJ1-1; tentatively, D is TRBD1 (6 bases). Germline-derived CDR1 and CDR2 are DFQATT and SNEGSKA (reference sequence). V was trimmed by 0 bases and J by 5 bases, leaving 13 bases between them. This CDR3 comprises 14 residues. The CDR3 sequence: CSARDGTGRTEAFF. The CDR3 DNA sequence: TGCAGTGCTAGAGATGGAACAGGGCGGACTGAAGCTTTCTTT.

This sequence joins TRBV18 and TRBJ1-1; D is uncertain. V lost 1 base and J lost 5, with 5 bases in between. CDR1 is KGHSH and CDR2 is LQKENI in the germline V gene. This CDR3 contains 12 residues. The CDR3 region is CASSPRETEAFF. Written as DNA, the CDR3 is TGTGCCAGCTCACCACGGGAGACTGAAGCTTTCTTT.

This clonotype was observed a handful of times. The chain joins TRBV18 to TRBJ1-2, with TRBD1 identical over 10 bases. The germline CDR1 and CDR2 sequences are KGHSH and LQKENI. The CDR3 covers 15 residues. V was clipped by 3 bases and J by 8 bases; unmatched bases: 9. This CDR3 is CASSPALGTGEGYTF. Here the CDR3 DNA reads TGTGCCAGCTCACCCGCCCTTGGGACAGGGGAAGGCTACACCTTC.

The chain combines TRBV7-2 with TRBJ2-5, with D unresolved. Looked up from germline, CDR1 is SGHTA and CDR2 is FQGNSA. The length of the CDR3 is 12 residues. The V end was cut by 6 bases, the J end by 1 base, with 6 bases between. The CDR3 nucleotides read TGTGCCAGCAGGCGACGCCAAGAGACCCAGTACTTC. This encodes CASRRRQETQYF. Looking up the rest from reference TRBV7-2 and TRBJ2-5 gives the full variable domain: GAGVSQSPSNKVTEKGKDVELRCDPISGHTALYWYRQSLGQGLEFLIYFQGNSAPDKSGLPSDRFSAERTGGSVSTLTIQRTQQEDSAVYLCASRRRQETQYFGPGTRLLVL.

This clonotype was detected ten times or more. This chain uses TRBV20-1 with TRBJ2-1; 10 bases line up with TRBD2. The germline CDR1 and CDR2 sequences are DFQATT and SNEGSKA (reference sequence). The CDR3 totals 15 residues. V dropped 6 bases and J dropped 6; count of bases not matched to a gene: 11. CDR3 protein: CSAPTLAGAGNEQFF. The CDR3 DNA follows: TGCAGTGCGCCAACCCTAGCGGGAGCCGGCAATGAGCAGTTCTTC.

A word on this clonotype: One junction end disagrees with the germline gene, perhaps due to a read error. This chain uses TRBV14 with TRBJ2-3; D call uncertain. Looked up from germline, CDR1 is SGHDN and CDR2 is FVKESK. The CDR3 is made up of 12 amino acids. CDR3 bases: TGTGCCAGCAGCCACATACCAGATACACAGTATTTT. It encodes CASSHIPDTQYF.

The chain links TRBV12-3 or TRBV12-4 to TRBJ2-3; D ambiguous. The CDR3 length is 13 residues. Trimming took 6 bases from V and 6 from J, leaving 13 bases between them. CDR3 bases: TGTGCCAGCAGCATGGCCCCGGACGATACGCAGTATTTT. It is translated as CASSMAPDDTQYF.

The rearrangement links TRBV20-1 to TRBJ1-1, with TRBD1 matching over 8 bases. V lost 3 bases and J lost 5; bases outside the gene matches: 11. In germline, CDR1 is DFQATT, CDR2 SNEGSKA (reference sequence). The length of the CDR3 is 15 residues. CDR3 in DNA: TGCAGTGCTAGGGACAGGGAAAGGGGGAAGACTGAAGCTTTCTTT. Translation gives CSARDRERGKTEAFF.

There are a few counts of this clonotype. The chain combines TRBV12-3 or TRBV12-4 with TRBJ2-3; the D gene is possibly TRBD1 (6 bases). V shed 8 bases and J shed 2 bases, with 8 bases lying between them. The CDR3 runs to 12 residues. This CDR3 reads CASGGFTDTQYF. CDR3 nucleotide sequence: TGTGCCAGCGGGGGCTTCACAGATACGCAGTATTTT.

This sequence joins TRBV6-5 and TRBJ2-2; D perhaps matches TRBD2 (6 bases). This CDR3 region has 17 residues. With 0 bases removed from V and 1 base from J, the gap between germline ends came to 12 bases. The V gene's germline CDR1 is MNHEY and CDR2 SVGAGI. CDR3 DNA sequence: TGTGCCAGCAGTTACTCGATGGCTAGCGTGAACACCGGGGAGCTGTTTTTT. It is translated as CASSYSMASVNTGELFF.

The rearrangement uses TRBV4-3 and TRBJ2-2; 11 bases are a match to TRBD2. V shed 3 bases and J 2 bases; nucleotides not matched to a gene: 2. The length of the CDR3 is 16 residues. The germline V gene encodes CDR1 LGHNA and CDR2 YSLEER. The CDR3 DNA follows: TGCGCCAGCAGCCAGGGACTAGCGGTAAACACCGGGGAGCTGTTTTTT. This encodes CASSQGLAVNTGELFF.

This clonotype has just a few counts. The genes are TRBV6-9 and TRBJ2-1, with 9 nucleotides matching TRBD2. The ends lost 2 bases at V and 8 bases at J; junction bases unmatched: 28. This CDR3 has 22 amino acids. Germline values: CDR1 MNHGY, CDR2 SVAAGI. CDR3 nucleotide sequence: TGTGCCAGCAGTTATAAGGGAGGGTGTTTTCGGGGTTTTAGCGGGAGAGTATATGAGCAGTTCTTC. This gives the protein CASSYKGGCFRGFSGRVYEQFF.

This clonotype occurred a few times. One junction end disagrees with the germline gene, perhaps due to a read error. The V gene is TRBV20-1, the J gene TRBJ2-5; 11 positions match TRBD1. Germline V gene sequence: CDR1 DFQATT, CDR2 SNEGSKA (reference sequence). This CDR3 has 13 amino acids. The CDR3 is CSARGQGAETQYF. Here the CDR3 DNA reads TGCAGTGCAAGAGGACAGGGGGCTGAGACCCAGTACTTC.

The CDR3 region has the DNA TGTGCCAGCAGTTACTCAAGCGGGAGGTCCTACAATGAGCAGTTCTTC. Translated: CASSYSSGRSYNEQFF. The genes are TRBV6-5 and TRBJ2-1; 9 positions match TRBD2. The CDR3 sequence is 16 residues long. CDR1 and CDR2 (germline): MNHEY, SVGAGI. Trimming cost V 0 bases and J 1 base; bases outside gene matches: 1.

This clonotype has more than one count but fewer than ten. The CDR3 DNA is TGCGCCAGCAGCTCATTAGGGGGGGCCGGGAACACTGAAGCTTTCTTT. Its protein product is CASSSLGGAGNTEAFF. The chain has TRBV5-1 and TRBJ1-1; possibly TRBD1 for D (6 bases). The CDR3 runs to 16 residues. Between the trimmed V and J ends, which lost 3 bases and 1 base, there was a span of 16 bases. Germline lookup yields CDR1 SGHRS and CDR2 YFSETQ.

The sample holds a few counts of this clonotype. The chain employs TRBV9 and TRBJ2-2, with 11 bases fitting TRBD2. The germline V gene encodes CDR1 SGDLS and CDR2 YYNGEE. The CDR3 runs to 15 residues. V lost 4 bases to trimming and J lost 11 bases; unmatched junction nucleotides: 10. DNA of the CDR3: TGTGCCAGCAGCTCCCGTCTAGCGGGGGGAGAAGAGCTGTTTTTT. Translated, it gives CASSSRLAGGEELFF.